Listed below are T cell receptor beta chains from one sample, sequenced in a study of synovial regulatory T cells in juvenile arthritis. TCRdb's copy holds only in-frame clones and misses some; the assay was immunoSEQ multiplex PCR. In total, the table holds some 7,700 clones. Sequenced material: Treg cells from blood. These receptor sequences come from a donor aged 2-35 years with juvenile idiopathic arthritis. CDR3s include the opening cysteine and the closing phenylalanine or tryptophan. Each record gives: CDR3 protein, V gene, J gene, clone size. Where a row states a size, it is once, few, many or the class of an expanded clone; other rows omit it.

CDR3aa: CASSLLGQPQHF; v_gene: TRBV7-9; j_gene: TRBJ1-5; abundance: NA
CDR3aa: CASSYRVWSTDTQYF; v_gene: TRBV27; j_gene: TRBJ2-3; abundance: NA
CDR3aa: CASRPGTSDQPQHF; v_gene: TRBV5-1; j_gene: TRBJ1-5; abundance: NA
CDR3aa: CASTLRRGDTQYF; v_gene: TRBV6-5; j_gene: TRBJ2-3; abundance: NA
CDR3aa: CASSLRTGPQHF; v_gene: TRBV5-6; j_gene: TRBJ1-5; abundance: NA
CDR3aa: CARSLGGPRIPFQPQHF; v_gene: TRBV5-3; j_gene: TRBJ1-5; abundance: NA
CDR3aa: CASSLSYRVRTEAFF; v_gene: TRBV27; j_gene: TRBJ1-1; abundance: NA
CDR3aa: CASTTAPRAGYTF; v_gene: TRBV2; j_gene: TRBJ1-2; abundance: NA
CDR3aa: CASSLLVSSSEAFF; v_gene: TRBV5-5; j_gene: TRBJ1-1; abundance: NA
CDR3aa: CASRSRTPGYEQYF; v_gene: TRBV6-1; j_gene: TRBJ2-7; abundance: NA
CDR3aa: CASSAQPPTSGGYNEQFF; v_gene: TRBV7-6; j_gene: TRBJ2-1; abundance: NA
CDR3aa: CASSRAPGSGEQFF; v_gene: TRBV7-7; j_gene: TRBJ2-1; abundance: NA
CDR3aa: CASSEDPIPPYGYTF; v_gene: TRBV18; j_gene: TRBJ1-2; abundance: NA
CDR3aa: CAIRGTGELIGYGYTF; v_gene: TRBV10-3; j_gene: TRBJ1-2; abundance: NA
CDR3aa: CASSFSPGQGGETQYF; v_gene: TRBV5-1; j_gene: TRBJ2-5; abundance: NA
CDR3aa: CASSLWAGEETQYF; v_gene: TRBV28; j_gene: TRBJ2-5; abundance: NA
CDR3aa: CASSRRFIGTDYYNEQFF; v_gene: TRBV14; j_gene: TRBJ2-1; abundance: NA
CDR3aa: CATSRPTTAYSNEQFF; v_gene: TRBV15; j_gene: TRBJ2-1; abundance: NA
CDR3aa: CASSLDGPLGGYTF; v_gene: TRBV5-1; j_gene: TRBJ1-2; abundance: NA
CDR3aa: CASRSRAGGRETQYF; v_gene: TRBV5-1; j_gene: TRBJ2-5; abundance: NA
CDR3aa: CASSLGVWGNEQFF; v_gene: TRBV5-8; j_gene: TRBJ2-1; abundance: NA
CDR3aa: CASSLSSYEQYF; v_gene: TRBV28; j_gene: TRBJ2-7; abundance: NA
CDR3aa: CASSQGDQPQHF; v_gene: TRBV28; j_gene: TRBJ1-5; abundance: NA
CDR3aa: CASSQDRTGDTGELFF; v_gene: TRBV4-1; j_gene: TRBJ2-2; abundance: NA
CDR3aa: CASSSYYEQYF; v_gene: TRBV7-2; j_gene: TRBJ2-7; abundance: medium-sized
CDR3aa: CASRGGTYSGNTIYF; v_gene: TRBV6-1; j_gene: TRBJ1-3; abundance: NA
CDR3aa: CASSLGAEPSYEQYF; v_gene: TRBV11-2; j_gene: TRBJ2-7; abundance: medium-sized